The 16 T cell receptor beta chains reported below all come from one sample, sequenced in a study of shared clonotypes between healthy human individuals. Assay: immunoSEQ multiplex PCR; the TCRdb copy retains only in-frame clones and omits some. This sample has some 2 million clones; over 85% occur once, and the top ten carry more than 0.9%. It was CD45RO-negative cells, positively selected for CCR7, that made up naive CD8 cells, with terminally differentiated effector memory CD45RA+ cells excluded. Sequencing was performed on naive CD8+ T cells sorted from blood. The receptor source for this set is a man aged 18 to 29 in good health.

V usage is TRBV5-4 and J usage is TRBJ1-1; no reliable D call. V gave up 0 bases and J gave up 0 bases, with 6 bases separating them. Germline V CDR1 and CDR2: SGHNT, YYREEE (reference sequence). This CDR3 is 14 amino acids long. CDR3 sequence reads: CASSLEFMNTEAFF. The CDR3 DNA is TGTGCCAGCAGCTTGGAGTTCATGAACACTGAAGCTTTCTTT.

The V gene is TRBV28, the J gene TRBJ2-7; possible D gene TRBD1, 5 bases. The V gene lost 5 bases and the J gene lost 4 bases, with 15 bases spanning the gap. Germline V gives CDR1 MDHEN, CDR2 SYDVKM. CDR3 length equals 14 residues. The CDR3 DNA reads TGTGCCAGCAGTCAACAGGCAGGGTCGTACGAGCAGTACTTC. Amino acid sequence: CASSQQAGSYEQYF.

The chain couples TRBV13 to TRBJ2-5; D remains unclear. Trimming left V 1 base short and J 3 bases short, with 6 bases between. Per the germline V gene, CDR1 is PRHDT and CDR2 is FYEKMQ (reference sequence). The CDR3 length is 13 residues. The CDR3 sequence: CASSLASEETQYF. Written as DNA, the CDR3 is TGTGCCAGCAGCTTAGCCAGCGAAGAGACCCAGTACTTC.

The chain links TRBV5-1 to TRBJ2-1; D possibly uses TRBD1 or TRBD2 (7 bases each). Germline lookup yields CDR1 SGHRS and CDR2 YFSETQ. CDR3 size: 15 residues. The V end was cut by 0 bases, the J end by 5 bases, with 12 bases between. The CDR3 reads CASSLGQGGDNEQFF. CDR3 nucleotides: TGCGCCAGCAGCTTGGGACAGGGAGGGGACAATGAGCAGTTCTTC.

The rearrangement links TRBV5-4 to TRBJ2-7; a weak D match, TRBD1 (5 bases). Germline V gene data show CDR1 as SGHNT and CDR2 as YYREEE (reference sequence). Trimming removed 0 bases at V and 4 bases at J, with 14 bases between. The CDR3 extends over 15 amino acids. The CDR3 region has the DNA TGTGCCAGCAGCTTGGCGCAGGGCCCTTTTTACGAGCAGTACTTC. Translated, it gives CASSLAQGPFYEQYF.

V and J are TRBV10-2 and TRBJ2-1; 9 bases match TRBD2. Germline V CDR1 and CDR2: WSHSY, SAAADI. The CDR3 loop spans 14 amino acids. Unmatched junction bases numbered 4, after V lost 6 bases and J lost 4 bases. Here the CDR3 DNA reads TGCGCCAGCAGGGGTAGCGGGGGTTACAATGAGCAGTTCTTC. It specifies CASRGSGGYNEQFF.

The chain employs TRBV10-1 and TRBJ2-1; the match to TRBD2 covers 7 bases. Germline CDR1 is WNHNN and CDR2 is SYGVQD (reference sequence). The CDR3 runs to 13 residues. V was pared by 7 bases and J by 7 bases, with 7 bases of the junction left unmatched. The CDR3 coding sequence is TGCGCCAGCACCGGACTAGATATGAATGAGCAGTTCTTC. Translation gives CASTGLDMNEQFF.

This chain links TRBV23-1 with TRBJ2-3; TRBD2 aligns across 11 bases. TRBV23-1 is an ORF, and what it does is uncertain. J gave up 3 bases and V 7 bases, and 6 bases lay outside the gene matches. The CDR3 is made up of 15 amino acids. In DNA, the CDR3 is TGCGCCAGCACCATCAGACTAGCGGGAACAGATACGCAGTATTTT. This encodes CASTIRLAGTDTQYF.

The rearrangement uses TRBV19 and TRBJ2-6; D is ambiguous. The V gene lost 5 bases and the J gene lost 6 bases, with 2 bases spanning the gap. This CDR3 is built from 11 residues. Germline V CDR1 and CDR2: LNHDA, SQIVND (reference sequence). The CDR3 spells CASSAANVLTF. CDR3 coding DNA: TGTGCCAGTAGTGCGGCCAACGTCCTGACTTTC.

The chain joins TRBV27 to TRBJ2-7; possibly TRBD1 or TRBD2 for D (5 bases each). Germline V lookup: CDR1 MNHEY, CDR2 SMNVEV (reference sequence). Trimming left V 3 bases short and J 3 bases short, with 9 bases between. There are 13 residues in the CDR3. The CDR3 coding sequence is TGTGCCAGCAGTTTCGGGGCTGTCTACGAGCAGTACTTC. Protein: CASSFGAVYEQYF.

For this clone: The sample has other DNA sequences that encode this CDR3 too. The chain links TRBV4-1 to TRBJ2-7, with 13 bases that match TRBD2. The trim removed 4 bases at V and 2 bases at J, leaving 5 bases unmatched. The CDR3 extends over 16 amino acids. CDR1 MGHRA and CDR2 YSYEKL come from the germline V gene. In nucleotides, the CDR3 is TGCGCCAGCAGCCCCCGGGGACTAGCGGGAACCTACGAGCAGTACTTC. Encoded protein: CASSPRGLAGTYEQYF.

The chain couples TRBV19 to TRBJ1-5; 10 bases fit TRBD1. V lost 3 bases and J lost 2; bases outside the gene matches: 7. This CDR3 region has 17 residues. Per germline, CDR1 LNHDA and CDR2 SQIVND (reference sequence). This chain's CDR3 is CASSMSWTGGGNQPQHF. The CDR3 region has the DNA TGTGCCAGTAGTATGTCGTGGACAGGGGGGGGCAATCAGCCCCAGCATTTT.

The chain joins TRBV19 to TRBJ2-7; D ambiguous. V was trimmed by 3 bases and J by 3 bases, leaving 12 bases between them. This CDR3 comprises 14 residues. Germline loops: CDR1 LNHDA, CDR2 SQIVND (reference sequence). CDR3 bases: TGTGCCAGTAGTATCGATGGGGAATACTACGAGCAGTACTTC. Translating gives CASSIDGEYYEQYF.

The chain is built from TRBV6-1 and TRBJ2-7; tentative D call: TRBD1 (5 bases). This CDR3 has 15 amino acids. Germline V gives CDR1 MNHNS, CDR2 SASEGT. Trimming removed 6 bases at V and 6 bases at J, with 21 bases between. The CDR3 sequence is CASSPHGQLDLEQYF. CDR3 nucleotides: TGTGCCAGCAGCCCCCATGGACAACTCGACCTCGAGCAGTACTTC.

This chain links TRBV9 with TRBJ2-7; 8 nucleotides line up with TRBD1. V was clipped by 4 bases and J by 5 bases; unmatched bases: 8. CDR1 and CDR2 from the germline V gene are SGDLS and YYNGEE. The CDR3 length is 14 residues. The CDR3 here is CASSPTGTGDEQYF. Written as DNA, the CDR3 is TGTGCCAGCAGCCCAACCGGGACAGGAGACGAGCAGTACTTC.

With respect to this clone: Additional DNA sequences in this sample encode the identical CDR3. This chain connects TRBV19 to TRBJ2-7; 7 nucleotides match TRBD1. The CDR3 loop spans 13 amino acids. The germline V gene encodes CDR1 LNHDA and CDR2 SQIVND (reference sequence). V dropped 5 bases and J dropped 1; count of bases not matched to a gene: 2. The CDR3 DNA sequence: TGTGCCAGTAGTCCGGGACAGTCCTACGAGCAGTACTTC. This translates into CASSPGQSYEQYF.